Listed below are T cell receptor beta chains from one sample, sequenced in a study of cytomegalovirus exposure and HLA in healthy donors. Data came from immunoSEQ multiplex PCR; TCRdb stores just in-frame clones and leaves some out. Seen here are 130,000 to 150,000 clones, 60% to 85% observed once, and the top ten hold more than 0.9%. Specimen: PBMCs. All receptors come from a male donor in good health and CMV-seropositive. CDR3s include the opening cysteine and the closing phenylalanine or tryptophan. A D gene is named only where the DNA matches it firmly. The listing skips clone size in some rows; elsewhere it reads once, few, many or a size class.

>TRBV9|-|TRBJ1-2|TRBD1
CASSTGDSPNYGYTF
TGTGCCAGCAGCACAGGGGACAGCCCTAACTATGGCTACACCTTC
>TRBV4-1|once|TRBJ2-1|-
CASSQFADEQFF
TGCGCCAGCAGCCAATTTGCGGATGAGCAGTTCTTC
>TRBV10-2|-|TRBJ2-5|-
CASSVRGRQETQYF
TGCGCCAGCAGTGTCAGAGGCCGCCAAGAGACCCAGTACTTC
>TRBV6-5|-|TRBJ1-3|-
CASSDGQRSGNTIYF
TGTGCCAGCAGCGACGGACAGCGCTCTGGAAACACCATATATTTT
>TRBV6-5|-|TRBJ2-7|-
CASRRVSGATYEQYF
TGTGCCAGCAGACGAGTATCGGGAGCAACCTACGAGCAGTACTTC
>TRBV7-6|-|TRBJ2-6|-
CASSFNYRGSSGANVLTF
TGTGCCAGCAGCTTTAATTATAGGGGTAGCTCTGGGGCCAACGTCCTGACTTTC
>TRBV27|-|TRBJ1-1|-
CASSPGQTEAFF
TGTGCCAGCAGTCCCGGACAGACTGAAGCTTTCTTT
>TRBV18|once|TRBJ2-5|TRBD2
CASSAGTRETQYF
TGTGCCAGCTCGGCCGGGACTAGAGAGACCCAGTACTTC
>TRBV6-4|-|TRBJ2-3|TRBD2
CASSDRGGGPDTQYF
TGTGCCAGCAGTGACCGGGGGGGAGGGCCAGATACGCAGTATTTT
>TRBV4-1|-|TRBJ2-7|-
CASSQGAVGGTYEQYF
TGCGCCAGCAGCCAAGGGGCCGTTGGAGGGACCTACGAGCAGTACTTC
>TRBV4-2|-|TRBJ2-7|-
CASSQELAVSSYEQYF
TGTGCCAGCAGCCAAGAACTAGCTGTGAGCTCCTACGAGCAGTACTTC
>TRBV28|-|TRBJ2-3|-
CASSLIFTDTQYF
TGTGCCAGCAGTTTAATATTCACAGATACGCAGTATTTT
>TRBV7-9|-|TRBJ2-3|TRBD2
CASSLSAGGRTDTQYF
TGTGCCAGCAGCTTATCAGCGGGGGGGCGCACAGATACGCAGTATTTT
>TRBV7-2|-|TRBJ2-7|-
CASSPRPGYEQYF
TGTGCCAGCAGCCCTAGGCCAGGGTACGAGCAGTACTTC
>TRBV6-5|once|TRBJ2-7|-
CASSLTGYEQYF
TGTGCCAGCAGCCTGACAGGATACGAGCAGTACTTC
>TRBV7-8|-|TRBJ2-7|-
CASSLGGSSPYEQYF
TGTGCCAGCAGCTTAGGAGGTAGCTCCCCCTACGAGCAGTACTTC
>TRBV4-3|-|TRBJ2-3|TRBD1
CASSQYRQGDQDTQYF
TGCGCCAGCAGCCAATACAGACAGGGGGATCAAGATACGCAGTATTTT
>TRBV19|-|TRBJ1-5|-
CASAGPGGNQPQHF
TGTGCCAGTGCGGGACCTGGGGGCAATCAGCCCCAGCATTTT
>TRBV6-1|once|TRBJ2-1|-
CASILIGGSYNEQFF
TGTGCCAGCATCCTGATCGGCGGTTCCTACAATGAGCAGTTCTTC
>TRBV4-1|once|TRBJ2-7|TRBD2
CASSQGREGYEQYF
TGCGCCAGCAGCCAAGGCAGGGAGGGTTACGAGCAGTACTTC
>TRBV4-1|-|TRBJ1-1|-
CASSQEYRENTEAFF
TGCGCCAGCAGCCAAGAATACAGGGAGAACACTGAAGCTTTCTTT
>TRBV5-4|-|TRBJ2-1|-
CASSLGLDNEQFF
TGTGCCAGCAGCTTGGGACTAGACAATGAGCAGTTCTTC
>TRBV2|once|TRBJ2-7|TRBD1
CASRSGQGSLYEQYF
TGTGCCAGCAGGTCAGGACAGGGGTCACTCTACGAGCAGTACTTC
>TRBV6-1|-|TRBJ1-1|-
CASSEGPGSPTEAFF
TGTGCCAGCAGTGAAGGACCGGGGAGTCCCACTGAAGCTTTCTTT
>TRBV6-6|few|TRBJ2-5|-
CASSPAAPGERNF
TGTGCCAGCAGTCCAGCCGCACCCGGGGAAAGAAACTTC
>TRBV29-1|once|TRBJ2-6|-
CSVDHPVGASSGANVLTF
TGCAGCGTTGACCATCCCGTGGGGGCCAGCTCTGGGGCCAACGTCCTGACTTTC
>TRBV18|-|TRBJ1-1|TRBD1
CASSPITGGNTEAFF
TGTGCCAGCTCACCAATCACAGGGGGGAACACTGAAGCTTTCTTT
>TRBV4-3|-|TRBJ2-4|TRBD2
CASSQDSGGGTKNIQYF
TGCGCCAGCAGCCAAGATAGTGGGGGGGGAACCAAAAACATTCAGTACTTC
>TRBV7-3|few|TRBJ1-1|TRBD1
CASSSQGRTGANTEAFF
TGTGCCAGCAGCTCCCAAGGACGGACAGGGGCGAACACTGAAGCTTTCTTT
>TRBV9|-|TRBJ1-1|-
CASSVALTTNTEAFF
TGTGCCAGCAGCGTAGCTTTGACAACCAACACTGAAGCTTTCTTT
>TRBV6-5|-|TRBJ1-1|TRBD1
CASRLTGWDTEAFF
TGTGCCAGCAGGTTGACAGGGTGGGACACTGAAGCTTTCTTT
>TRBV7-8|-|TRBJ1-2|-
CASRAGTSYGYTF
TGTGCCAGCAGAGCCGGGACAAGCTATGGCTACACCTTC
>TRBV19|few|TRBJ2-7|-
CASSPGLTGFEQYF
TGTGCCAGTAGTCCAGGGCTAACAGGGTTCGAGCAGTACTTC
>TRBV5-1|once|TRBJ1-1|TRBD1
CASSLTAIRTGGGEAFF
TGCGCCAGCAGCTTGACCGCTATCAGGACAGGGGGCGGGGAAGCTTTCTTT
>TRBV7-2|-|TRBJ2-5|TRBD2
CASSLGTSVRETQYF
TGTGCCAGCAGCTTAGGGACTAGCGTGCGGGAGACCCAGTACTTC
>TRBV6-5|-|TRBJ2-2|TRBD1
CASSYPQTGGTGELFF
TGTGCCAGCAGTTACCCGCAGACAGGGGGTACCGGGGAGCTGTTTTTT
>TRBV6-1|-|TRBJ2-3|TRBD1
CASTEGTGDTDTQYF
TGTGCCAGCACCGAGGGGACAGGGGACACAGATACGCAGTATTTT
>TRBV6-5|-|TRBJ1-1|-
CASSSMGGTEAFF
TGTGCCAGCAGTTCAATGGGGGGGACTGAAGCTTTCTTT